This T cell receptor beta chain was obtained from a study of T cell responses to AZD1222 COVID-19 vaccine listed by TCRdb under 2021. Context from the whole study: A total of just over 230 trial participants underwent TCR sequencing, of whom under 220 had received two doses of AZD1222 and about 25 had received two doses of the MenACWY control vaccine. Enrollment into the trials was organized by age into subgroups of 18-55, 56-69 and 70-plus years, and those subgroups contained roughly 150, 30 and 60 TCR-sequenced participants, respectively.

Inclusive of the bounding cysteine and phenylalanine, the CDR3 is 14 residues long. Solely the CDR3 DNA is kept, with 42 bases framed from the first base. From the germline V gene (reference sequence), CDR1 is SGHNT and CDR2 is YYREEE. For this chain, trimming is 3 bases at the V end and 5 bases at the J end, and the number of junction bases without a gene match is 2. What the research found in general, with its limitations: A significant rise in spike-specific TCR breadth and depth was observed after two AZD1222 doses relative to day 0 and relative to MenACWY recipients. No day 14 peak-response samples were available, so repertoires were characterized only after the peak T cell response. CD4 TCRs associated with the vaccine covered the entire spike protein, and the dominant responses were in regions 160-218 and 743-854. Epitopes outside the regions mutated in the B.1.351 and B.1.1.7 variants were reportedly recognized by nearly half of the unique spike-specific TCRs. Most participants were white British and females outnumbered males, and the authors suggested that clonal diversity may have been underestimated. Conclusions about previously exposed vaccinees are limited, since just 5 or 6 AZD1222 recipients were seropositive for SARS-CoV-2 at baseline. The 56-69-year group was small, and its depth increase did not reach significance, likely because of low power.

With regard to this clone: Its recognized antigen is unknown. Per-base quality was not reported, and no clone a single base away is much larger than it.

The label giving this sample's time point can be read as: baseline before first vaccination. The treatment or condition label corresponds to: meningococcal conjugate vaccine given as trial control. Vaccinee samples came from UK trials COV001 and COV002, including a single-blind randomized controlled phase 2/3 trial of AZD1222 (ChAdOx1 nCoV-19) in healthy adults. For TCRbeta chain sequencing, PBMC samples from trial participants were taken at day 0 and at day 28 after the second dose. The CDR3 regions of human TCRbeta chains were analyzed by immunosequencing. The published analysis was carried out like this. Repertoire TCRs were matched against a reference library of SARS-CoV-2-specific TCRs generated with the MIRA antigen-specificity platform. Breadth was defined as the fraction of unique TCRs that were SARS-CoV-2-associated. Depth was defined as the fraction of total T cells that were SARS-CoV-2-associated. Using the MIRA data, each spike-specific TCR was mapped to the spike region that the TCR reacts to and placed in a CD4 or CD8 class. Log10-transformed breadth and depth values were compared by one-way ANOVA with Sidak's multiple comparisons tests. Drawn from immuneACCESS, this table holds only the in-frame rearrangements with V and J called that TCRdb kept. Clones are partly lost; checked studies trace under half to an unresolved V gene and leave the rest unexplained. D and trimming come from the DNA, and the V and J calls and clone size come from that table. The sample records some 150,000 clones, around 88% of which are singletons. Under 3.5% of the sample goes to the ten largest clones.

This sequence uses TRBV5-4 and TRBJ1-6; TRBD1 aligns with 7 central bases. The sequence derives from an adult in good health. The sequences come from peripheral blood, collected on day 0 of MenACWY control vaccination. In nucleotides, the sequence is TGTGCCAGCAGCTGGGACAGCCATAATTCACCCCTCCACTTT. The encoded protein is CASSWDSHNSPLHF.